This T cell receptor beta chain was recorded in a study of neurological immune-mediated disorders. Regarding the study as a whole: It was HTLV-1-associated myelopathy that showed the most TCR clonal expansion, while multiple sclerosis showed the least, falling below healthy controls.

With 10-nucleotide random UMIs included, cDNA was synthesized by 5'RACE. A single record per CDR3 protein comes from TCRdb applying MiXCR to the 5' RACE reads. The sample contains approximately 82,000 distinct CDR3 sequences, 2.5% to 3% of which appear only once. This clonotype was detected ten times or more. Its antigen is not identified. There are 17 residues in the CDR3. Germline CDR1 reads MNHNY; CDR2 reads SVGAGI (reference sequence). Trimming stripped 7 bases from V and 1 base from J, with 20 bases between. This chain joins TRBV6-6 and TRBJ2-4; maybe TRBD1 (6 bases). Sequenced material: PBMCs. This sequence was found in a woman between 25 and 40 years old with multiple sclerosis. In nucleotides, the CDR3 is TGTGCCAGCACCCAAGGGGGACGGGCTATGGCCAAAAACATTCAGTACTTC. It encodes CASTQGGRAMAKNIQYF.